This T cell receptor (beta chain) stems from a study of cytomegalovirus exposure and HLA in healthy donors. The CDR3 contains 17 residues. This clone appeared a few times. The PCR employed 60 Vbeta primers together with 13 Jbeta primers. Clones were read by immunoSEQ multiplex PCR, and TCRdb kept only the in-frame ones, dropping some. This sample has 55,000 to 65,000 clones, with approximately 80% found just once. This clonotype was sampled from a male donor in good health and CMV-seronegative. Sequencing used PBMCs. The genes are TRBV21-1 and TRBJ2-3; TRBD1, the table's D call, lacks a check against the DNA. TRBV21-1 is noted as a pseudogene. CDR3 residues: CASSKVSRAGGADTQYF. CDR3 in DNA: TGTGCCAGCAGCAAAGTTTCAAGGGCAGGGGGCGCAGATACGCAGTATTTT.